This T cell receptor (beta chain) was observed in a study of T cell responses to AZD1222 COVID-19 vaccine. Repertoires were generated with immunoSEQ multiplex PCR, while TCRdb's copy carries only in-frame clones and drops some. The profile shows 90,000 to 120,000 clones, roughly 86% of them singletons. Details on this clone: What it binds is not known.

Study results and caveats: The study identified only six AZD1222 recipients as seropositive at baseline. Most donors were white British and more were female, and clonal diversity was possibly underestimated. Spike-specific TCRs gained breadth and depth after people received two AZD1222 doses.

This CDR3 has 14 residues. Germline assignment: CDR1 SGHVS and CDR2 FQNEAQ. V was clipped by 1 base and J by 5 bases, with 9 bases between them. V and J are TRBV7-8 and TRBJ2-1; D could derive from TRBD1 or TRBD2 (5 bases each). Sample: peripheral blood, taken on day 0 of AZD1222 vaccination. The TCR sequence derives from an adult in good health. The CDR3 sequence: CASSLDRDHNEQFF. The CDR3 nucleotides are TGTGCCAGCAGCTTAGATAGGGACCACAATGAGCAGTTCTTC.